The TCR beta chain under discussion was sequenced for a study of glioma-infiltrating T cells. About the study: Target coverage was about 4- to 10-fold for approximately 1 million blood T cells. General study results and limits: Tissue-blood divergence was below expectation in non-neoplastic patients, above in gliomas. Shared blood CDR3 signature motifs marked patients with low tissue-blood divergence.

TCR alpha and beta CDR3 regions were amplified from RNA using iRepertoire nested multiplex PCR. Tissue mRNA or PBMC total RNA, roughly 100-400 ng, went into one-step reverse transcription and amplification. TCRdb passed the multiplex PCR reads through MiXCR, listing each CDR3 protein once. The data contain 300,000 to 450,000 distinct CDR3 sequences, roughly 41% of them seen just once; the ten biggest clones take up about 12%. Germline V lookup: CDR1 MGHRA, CDR2 YSYEKL. Trimming at V came to 4 bases and at J to 2 bases, leaving 8 bases not matched to a gene. The length of the CDR3 is 15 residues. Worth noting for this clonotype: Its target is not known.

The rearrangement links TRBV4-1 to TRBJ2-7; 7 nucleotides match TRBD1. The sequenced material came from glioma tissue, nonneoplastic brain tissue, or PBMCs (not recorded which). The TCR originated in a human donor with low-grade glioma or glioblastoma, undergoing nonglioma brain surgery, or in good health (not recorded which). CDR3 DNA: TGCGCCAGCAGCCCCGGGCCCCAGGGGGCCTACGAGCAGTACTTC. It yields the protein CASSPGPQGAYEQYF.